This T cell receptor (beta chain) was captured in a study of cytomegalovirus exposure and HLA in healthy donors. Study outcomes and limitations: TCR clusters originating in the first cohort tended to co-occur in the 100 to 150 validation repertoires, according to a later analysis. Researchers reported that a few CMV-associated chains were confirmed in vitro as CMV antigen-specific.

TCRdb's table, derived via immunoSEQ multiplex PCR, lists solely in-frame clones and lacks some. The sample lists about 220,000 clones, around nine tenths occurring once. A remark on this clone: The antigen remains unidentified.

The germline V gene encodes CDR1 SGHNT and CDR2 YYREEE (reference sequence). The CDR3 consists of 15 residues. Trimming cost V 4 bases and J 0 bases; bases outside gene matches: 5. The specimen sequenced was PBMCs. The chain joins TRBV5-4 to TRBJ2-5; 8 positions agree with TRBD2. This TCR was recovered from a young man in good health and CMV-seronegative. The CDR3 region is CASSLTSANQETQYF. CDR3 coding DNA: TGTGCCAGCAGCCTGACTAGCGCTAACCAAGAGACCCAGTACTTC.